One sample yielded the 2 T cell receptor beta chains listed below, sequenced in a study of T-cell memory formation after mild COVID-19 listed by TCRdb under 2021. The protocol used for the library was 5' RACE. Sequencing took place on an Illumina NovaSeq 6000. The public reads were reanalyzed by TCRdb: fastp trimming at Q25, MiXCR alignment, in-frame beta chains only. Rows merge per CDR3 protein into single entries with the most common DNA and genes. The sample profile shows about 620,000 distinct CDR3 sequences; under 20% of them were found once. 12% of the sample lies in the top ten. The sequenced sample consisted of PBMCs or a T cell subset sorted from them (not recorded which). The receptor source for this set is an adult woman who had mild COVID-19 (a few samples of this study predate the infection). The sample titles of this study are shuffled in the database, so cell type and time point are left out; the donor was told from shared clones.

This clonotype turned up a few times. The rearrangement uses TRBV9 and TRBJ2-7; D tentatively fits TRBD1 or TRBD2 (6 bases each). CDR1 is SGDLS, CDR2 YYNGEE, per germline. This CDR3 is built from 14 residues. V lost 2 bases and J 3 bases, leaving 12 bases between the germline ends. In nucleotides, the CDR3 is TGTGCCAGCAGCGTGGGGGGCTCTGGCTACGAGCAGTACTTC. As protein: CASSVGGSGYEQYF.

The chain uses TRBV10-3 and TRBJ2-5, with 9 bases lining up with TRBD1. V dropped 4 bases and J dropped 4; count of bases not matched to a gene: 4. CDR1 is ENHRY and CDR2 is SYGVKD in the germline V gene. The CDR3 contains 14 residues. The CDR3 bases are TGTGCCATCAGTGCAAACAGGGGGCGAGAGACCCAGTACTTC. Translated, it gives CAISANRGRETQYF.